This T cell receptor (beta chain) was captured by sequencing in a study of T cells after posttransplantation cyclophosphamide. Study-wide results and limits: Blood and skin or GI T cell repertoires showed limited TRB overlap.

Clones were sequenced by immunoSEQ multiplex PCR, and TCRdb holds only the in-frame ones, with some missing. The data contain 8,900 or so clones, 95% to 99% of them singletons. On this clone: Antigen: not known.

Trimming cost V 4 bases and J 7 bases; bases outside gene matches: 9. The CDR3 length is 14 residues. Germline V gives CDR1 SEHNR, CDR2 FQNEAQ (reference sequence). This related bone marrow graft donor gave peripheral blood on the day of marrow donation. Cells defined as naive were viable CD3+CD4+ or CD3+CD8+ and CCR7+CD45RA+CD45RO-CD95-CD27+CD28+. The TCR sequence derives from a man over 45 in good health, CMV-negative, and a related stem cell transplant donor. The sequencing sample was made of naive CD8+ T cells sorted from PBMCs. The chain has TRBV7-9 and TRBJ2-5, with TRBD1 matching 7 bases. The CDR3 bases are TGTGCCAGCAGCTCTAGACAGGGCCAGTGGACCCAGTACTTC. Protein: CASSSRQGQWTQYF. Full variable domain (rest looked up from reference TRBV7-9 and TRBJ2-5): DTGVSQNPRHKITKRGQNVTFRCDPISEHNRLYWYRQTLGQGPEFLTYFQNEAQLEKSRLLSDRFSAERPKGSFSTLEIQRTEQGDSAMYLCASSSRQGQWTQYFGPGTRLLVL.